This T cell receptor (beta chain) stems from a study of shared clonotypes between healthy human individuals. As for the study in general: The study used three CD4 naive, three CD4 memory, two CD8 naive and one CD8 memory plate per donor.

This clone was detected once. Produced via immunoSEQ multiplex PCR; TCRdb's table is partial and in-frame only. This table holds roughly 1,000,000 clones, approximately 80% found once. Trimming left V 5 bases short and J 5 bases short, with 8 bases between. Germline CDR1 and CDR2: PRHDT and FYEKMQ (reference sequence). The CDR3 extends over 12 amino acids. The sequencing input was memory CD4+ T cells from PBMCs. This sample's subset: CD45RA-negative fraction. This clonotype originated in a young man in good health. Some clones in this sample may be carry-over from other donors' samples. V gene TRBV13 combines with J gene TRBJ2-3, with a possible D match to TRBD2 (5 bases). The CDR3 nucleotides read TGTGCCAGCAGCACCCGGGGAGATACGCAGTATTTT. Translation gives CASSTRGDTQYF.